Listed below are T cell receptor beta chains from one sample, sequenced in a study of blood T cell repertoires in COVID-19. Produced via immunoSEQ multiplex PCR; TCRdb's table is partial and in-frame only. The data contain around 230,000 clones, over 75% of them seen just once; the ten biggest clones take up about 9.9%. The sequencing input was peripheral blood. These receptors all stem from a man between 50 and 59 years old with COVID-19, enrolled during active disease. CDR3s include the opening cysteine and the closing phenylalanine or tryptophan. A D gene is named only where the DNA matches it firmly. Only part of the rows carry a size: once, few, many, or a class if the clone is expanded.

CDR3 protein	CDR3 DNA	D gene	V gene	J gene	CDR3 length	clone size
CASSQARPQGETQYF	TGTGCCAGCAGCCAAGCTAGGCCCCAGGGAGAGACCCAGTACTTC	NA	TRBV14	TRBJ2-5	15	NA
CASRLNDGVGSEQYF	TGTGCCAGCAGGTTGAATGACGGGGTAGGTTCCGAGCAGTACTTC	NA	TRBV27	TRBJ2-7	15	few
CASSLVTSGRAYEQYF	TGTGCCAGCAGCTTAGTCACTAGCGGGAGAGCCTACGAGCAGTACTTC	TRBD2	TRBV7-2	TRBJ2-7	16	NA
CASSTQELGLGTEAFF	TGTGCCAGCAGCACACAGGAATTGGGGTTGGGCACTGAAGCTTTCTTT	NA	TRBV7-6	TRBJ1-1	16	NA
CASSQETGGLSEAFF	TGTGCCAGCAGCCAGGAGACAGGGGGTTTATCTGAAGCTTTCTTT	TRBD1	TRBV14	TRBJ1-1	15	once
CASSLTLAKNIQYF	TGCGCCAGCAGCTTGACTCTAGCCAAAAACATTCAGTACTTC	NA	TRBV5-1	TRBJ2-4	14	NA
CASSEAPGGVNSYNSPLHF	TGTGCCAGCAGTGAAGCGCCCGGCGGGGTAAACTCCTATAATTCACCCCTCCACTTT	NA	TRBV6-1	TRBJ1-6	19	NA
CASSQEAVDGYTF	TGTGCCAGCAGCCAAGAGGCGGTGGATGGCTACACCTTC	NA	TRBV3-1/TRBV3-2	TRBJ1-2	13	NA
CASSQGTTTPLHF	TGTGCCAGCAGCCAAGGGACAACGACACCCCTCCACTTT	NA	TRBV3-1/TRBV3-2	TRBJ1-6	13	once
CASNPTGTGQETQYF	TGTGCCAGCAACCCAACCGGGACAGGCCAAGAGACCCAGTACTTC	TRBD1	TRBV3-1/TRBV3-2	TRBJ2-5	15	NA
CASSTPGQDVRQYGYTF	TGTGCCAGTAGTACACCGGGACAGGACGTAAGGCAGTATGGCTACACCTTC	TRBD1	TRBV19	TRBJ1-2	17	NA
CASRTLEDTQYF	TGTGCCAGCAGAACACTAGAAGATACGCAGTATTTT	NA	TRBV6-5	TRBJ2-3	12	NA
CASSVGPGLGTGELFF	TGTGCCAGCAGCGTAGGACCGGGGTTGGGCACCGGGGAGCTGTTTTTT	NA	TRBV9	TRBJ2-2	16	NA
CASSPPDRGFSGNTIYF	TGTGCCAGCAGTCCCCCTGACAGGGGTTTTTCTGGAAACACCATATATTTT	TRBD1	TRBV2	TRBJ1-3	17	many
CASSWRGTRTDTQYF	TGTGCCAGCAGTTGGCGGGGGACTCGCACAGATACGCAGTATTTT	TRBD2	TRBV28	TRBJ2-3	15	NA
CASSRTGINQPQHF	TGTGCCAGCAGTCGGACAGGGATCAATCAGCCCCAGCATTTT	TRBD1	TRBV6-5	TRBJ1-5	14	once
CARSSDNFELF	TGTGCCAGAAGCTCGGACAACTTCGAGCTCTTC	NA	TRBV5-3	TRBJ2-1	11	NA